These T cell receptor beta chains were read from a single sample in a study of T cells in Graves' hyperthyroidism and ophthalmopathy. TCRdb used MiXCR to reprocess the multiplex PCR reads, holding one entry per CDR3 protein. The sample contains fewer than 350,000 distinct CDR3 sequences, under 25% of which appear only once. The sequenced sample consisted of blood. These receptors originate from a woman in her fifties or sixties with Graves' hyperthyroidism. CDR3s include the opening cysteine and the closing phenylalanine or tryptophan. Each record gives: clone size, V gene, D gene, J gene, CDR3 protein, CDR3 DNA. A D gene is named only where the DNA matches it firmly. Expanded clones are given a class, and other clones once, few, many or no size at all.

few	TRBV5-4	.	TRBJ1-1	CASSNQGQTNTEAFF	TGTGCCAGCAGTAACCAGGGGCAGACCAACACTGAAGCTTTCTTT
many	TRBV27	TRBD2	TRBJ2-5	CASSSWTSGQETQYF	TGTGCCAGCAGTTCCTGGACTAGCGGCCAGGAGACCCAGTACTTC
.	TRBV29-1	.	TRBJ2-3	CSVEGSGNTDTQYF	TGCAGCGTTGAAGGTTCAGGTAACACAGATACGCAGTATTTT
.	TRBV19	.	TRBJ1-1	CASSKAWTNTEAFF	TGTGCCAGTAGTAAAGCATGGACGAACACTGAAGCTTTCTTT
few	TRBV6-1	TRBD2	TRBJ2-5	CASTGLAHQPQETQYF	TGTGCCAGCACGGGACTAGCGCACCAACCCCAAGAGACCCAGTACTTC
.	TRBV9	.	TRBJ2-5	CASSVAGVETQYF	TGTGCCAGCAGCGTAGCGGGAGTAGAGACCCAGTACTTC
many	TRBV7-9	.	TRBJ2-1	CASSPGDDEQFF	TGTGCCAGCAGCCCTGGTGACGATGAGCAGTTCTTC
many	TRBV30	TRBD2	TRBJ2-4	CASSSGSLAKNIQYF	TGTGCCTCCTCTAGCGGGAGTCTCGCCAAAAACATTCAGTACTTC
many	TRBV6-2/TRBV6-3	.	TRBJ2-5	CASSKTRPETQYF	TGTGCCAGCAGTAAAACCCGGCCTGAGACCCAGTACTTC
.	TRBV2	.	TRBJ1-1	CASREDTMNTEAFF	TGTGCCAGCAGGGAGGACACCATGAACACTGAAGCTTTCTTT
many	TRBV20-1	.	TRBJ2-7	CSATYSGLYEQYF	TGCAGTGCTACTTATTCCGGACTTTACGAGCAGTACTTC
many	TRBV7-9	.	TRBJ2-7	CASSSLTSYEQYF	TGTGCCAGCAGCTCGTTGACTAGCTACGAGCAGTACTTC
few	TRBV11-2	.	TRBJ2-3	CASSFGLVEIDTQYF	TGTGCCAGCAGCTTCGGTCTAGTTGAGATAGATACGCAGTATTTT
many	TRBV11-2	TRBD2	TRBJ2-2	CASSSTSGRPGELFF	TGTGCCAGCAGCTCGACTAGCGGGAGGCCCGGGGAGCTGTTTTTT
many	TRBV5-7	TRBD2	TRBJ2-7	CASQNCTGLTYYEQYF	TGTGCCAGCCAAAATTGCACGGGACTAACTTATTACGAGCAGTACTTC
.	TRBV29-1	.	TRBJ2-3	CSVQELAEVGAQYF	TGCAGCGTTCAGGAGCTAGCCGAAGTGGGGGCGCAGTATTTT
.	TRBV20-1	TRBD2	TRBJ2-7	CSARTSGATLEQYF	TGCAGTGCTAGGACTAGCGGGGCGACCCTCGAGCAGTACTTC
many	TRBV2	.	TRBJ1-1	CASSERGAFF	TGTGCCAGCAGTGAACGAGGAGCTTTCTTT
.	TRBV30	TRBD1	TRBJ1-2	CAWSQTGGGYTF	TGTGCCTGGAGTCAAACAGGGGGCGGCTACACCTTC
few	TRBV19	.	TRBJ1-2	CASSTRTPNYGYTF	TGTGCCAGTAGTACGCGGACACCTAACTATGGCTACACCTTC
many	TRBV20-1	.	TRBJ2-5	CSARRPGKETQYF	TGCAGTGCTAGAAGGCCAGGGAAAGAGACCCAGTACTTC
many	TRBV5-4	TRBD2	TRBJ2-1	CASSLAGLEQFF	TGTGCCAGCAGCTTGGCGGGACTAGAGCAGTTCTTC
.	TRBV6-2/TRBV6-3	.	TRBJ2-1	CASSQTRLRDYNEQFF	TGTGCCAGCAGTCAAACAAGACTAAGAGACTACAATGAGCAGTTCTTC
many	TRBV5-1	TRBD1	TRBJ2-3	CASSWGTDTDTQYF	TGCGCCAGCAGCTGGGGGACAGACACAGATACGCAGTATTTT
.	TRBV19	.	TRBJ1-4	CASSIEGRTYEKLFF	TGTGCCAGTAGTATCGAGGGGAGGACATATGAAAAACTGTTTTTT
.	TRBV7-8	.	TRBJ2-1	CASSPDGRSPGYEQFF	TGTGCCAGCAGCCCCGACGGGCGGTCCCCGGGCTATGAGCAGTTCTTC
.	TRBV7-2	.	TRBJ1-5	CASSYYSNQPQHF	TGTGCCAGCAGCTATTATAGCAATCAGCCCCAGCATTTT
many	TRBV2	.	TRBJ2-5	CAGTRDLQETQYF	TGTGCCGGCACTAGGGACTTACAAGAGACCCAGTACTTC
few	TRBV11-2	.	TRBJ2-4	CASSSSGKNIQYF	TGTGCCAGCAGTTCCTCAGGGAAAAACATTCAGTACTTC
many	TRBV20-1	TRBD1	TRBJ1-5	CSAPDRGGNQPQHF	TGCAGTGCTCCCGACAGGGGTGGCAATCAGCCCCAGCATTTT
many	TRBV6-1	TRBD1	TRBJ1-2	CASSGQGRNYGYTF	TGTGCCAGCAGCGGACAGGGCAGGAACTATGGCTACACCTTC
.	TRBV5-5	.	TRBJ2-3	CASSPGGRADTQYF	TGTGCCAGCAGCCCCGGGGGGCGCGCAGATACGCAGTATTTT
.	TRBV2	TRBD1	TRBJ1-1	CASRRQGANTEAFF	TGTGCCAGCAGAAGACAGGGGGCGAACACTGAAGCTTTCTTT
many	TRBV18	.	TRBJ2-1	CASSPQSGNEQFF	TGTGCCAGCTCACCCCAAAGCGGCAATGAGCAGTTCTTC
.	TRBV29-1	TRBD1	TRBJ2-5	CSVEGRQGVGGPQYF	TGCAGCGTTGAGGGCCGGCAGGGGGTAGGTGGACCGCAGTACTTC
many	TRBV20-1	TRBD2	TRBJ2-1	CSARDFDGDYYNEQFF	TGCAGTGCTAGAGATTTCGACGGGGACTACTACAATGAGCAGTTCTTC
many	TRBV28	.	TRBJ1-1	CASSLGVGPTEAFF	TGTGCCAGCAGTTTAGGCGTCGGACCCACTGAAGCTTTCTTT
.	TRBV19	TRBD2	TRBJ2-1	CASSIGAGTSGINEQFF	TGTGCCAGTAGTATAGGGGCCGGGACTAGCGGGATAAATGAGCAGTTCTTC
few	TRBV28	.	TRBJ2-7	CASSLDRPNEQYF	TGTGCCAGCAGTTTGGACAGACCGAACGAGCAGTACTTC
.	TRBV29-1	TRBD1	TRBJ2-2	CSARTGLNTGELFF	TGCAGCGCCCGGACAGGCCTAAACACCGGGGAGCTGTTTTTT
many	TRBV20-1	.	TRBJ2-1	CSASPLNYNEQFF	TGCAGTGCTAGCCCCTTAAATTACAATGAGCAGTTCTTC
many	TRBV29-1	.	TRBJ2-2	CSVWGTGELFF	TGCAGCGTATGGGGGACCGGGGAGCTGTTTTTT
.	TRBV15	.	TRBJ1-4	CATSPRRNHEKLFF	TGTGCCACCAGCCCCCGGAGGAACCATGAAAAACTGTTTTTT
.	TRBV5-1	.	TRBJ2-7	CASSLRVNYEQYF	TGCGCCAGCAGCTTGCGTGTGAACTACGAGCAGTACTTC
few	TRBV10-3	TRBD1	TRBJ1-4	CAIRGTATNEKLFF	TGTGCCATCAGGGGGACAGCAACTAATGAAAAACTGTTTTTT
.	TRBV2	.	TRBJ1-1	CASRSSGGVTEAFF	TGTGCCAGCAGGTCCTCCGGGGGGGTCACTGAAGCTTTCTTT
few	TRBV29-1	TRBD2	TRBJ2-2	CSVPTTSGRASSGELFF	TGCAGCGTTCCGACAACTAGCGGGAGGGCCTCATCCGGGGAGCTGTTTTTT
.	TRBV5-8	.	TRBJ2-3	CASSLEGRDTQYF	TGTGCCAGCAGCTTGGAAGGGCGAGATACGCAGTATTTT
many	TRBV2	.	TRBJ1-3	CASSAGTPGNTIYF	TGTGCCAGCAGTGCCGGGACCCCAGGAAACACCATATATTTT
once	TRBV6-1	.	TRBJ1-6	CASSETRISPLHF	TGTGCCAGCAGTGAAACCAGGATTTCACCCCTCCACTTT
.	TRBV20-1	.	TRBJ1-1	CSAEGGSNTEAFF	TGCAGTGCGGAAGGAGGGAGTAACACTGAAGCTTTCTTT